Presented here are 8 T cell receptor beta chains from one specimen sequenced in a study of shared clonotypes between healthy human individuals. The data were produced by immunoSEQ multiplex PCR, yet TCRdb's version contains in-frame clones alone and is incomplete. The table records about 490,000 clones, about 80% of them present only once. Sequenced sample: PBMCs. Receptors originate from a woman aged 40 to 50 in good health. Some clones in this sample may be carry-over from other donors' samples.

The rearrangement joins TRBV6-5 to TRBJ2-1; maybe TRBD2 (5 bases). Trimming took off 0 bases at V and 6 bases at J, with 12 bases between the two ends. Germline loops: CDR1 MNHEY, CDR2 SVGAGI. This CDR3 region has 15 residues. The CDR3 sequence is CASSYSTGVGNEQFF. DNA of the CDR3: TGTGCCAGCAGTTACTCGACCGGGGTGGGCAATGAGCAGTTCTTC.

This clone was observed a handful of times. The V and J genes are TRBV18 and TRBJ1-2; no firm D call. This CDR3 region has 12 residues. V was shortened by 3 bases and J by 7 bases, with 9 bases between the two germline ends. Germline V CDR1 and CDR2: KGHSH, LQKENI. CDR3 nucleotide sequence: TGTGCCAGCTCACCGGAGGGATTTGGCTACACCTTC. Its protein product is CASSPEGFGYTF.

The rearrangement links TRBV7-3 to TRBJ2-1; the match to TRBD2 covers 12 bases. The CDR3 sequence is 13 residues long. Germline-derived CDR1 and CDR2 are SGHTA and FQGTGA. V lost 5 bases, J lost 15 bases, and 8 bases stayed unmatched. The CDR3 reads CASSPTSGSSPFF. Written as DNA, the CDR3 is TGTGCCAGCAGCCCGACTAGCGGGAGTAGTCCGTTCTTC.

This sequence joins TRBV11-2 and TRBJ2-3, with D unresolved. The CDR3 has 16 residues. With 1 base removed from V and 0 bases from J, the gap between germline ends came to 11 bases. Germline V gene data show CDR1 as SGHAT and CDR2 as FQNNGV. In nucleotides, the CDR3 is TGTGCCAGCAGCTTAGGTGGTACTCTTAGCACAGATACGCAGTATTTT. It encodes CASSLGGTLSTDTQYF.

V is TRBV10-3 and J is TRBJ2-5; 10 positions agree with TRBD2. The J call may be incorrect, as the DNA end agrees better with TRBJ2-7. Germline V gene lookup returns CDR1 ENHRY and CDR2 SYGVKD. The length of the CDR3 is 17 residues. CDR3 nucleotide sequence: TGTGCCATCAGTGAGCCAGCTAGCGGGAGAGCTTCCTACGAGCAGTACTTC. Translating gives CAISEPASGRASYEQYF.

J is TRBJ2-7 and V is TRBV27, with unresolved D. V was shortened by 2 bases and J by 2 bases, with 10 bases between the two germline ends. This CDR3 is built from 14 residues. Germline loops: CDR1 MNHEY, CDR2 SMNVEV (reference sequence). The CDR3 DNA reads TGTGCCAGCAGTTTACACTTCGTAACCTACGAGCAGTACTTC. This translates into CASSLHFVTYEQYF.

In this sample, this clone turned up a few times. The chain is built from TRBV28 and TRBJ2-7, with D perhaps TRBD1 or TRBD2 (5 bases each). V dropped 8 bases and J dropped 2 bases, with 13 bases sitting between them. Per the germline V gene, CDR1 is MDHEN and CDR2 is SYDVKM. The CDR3 extends over 13 amino acids. In DNA, the CDR3 is TGTGCCAGCCACCGGGACGCACCCTACGAGCAGTACTTC. Its protein is CASHRDAPYEQYF.

As for this clone: One base away lies a much larger clone, so this may be a sequencing read error. The gene calls are TRBV5-4 and TRBJ2-7, with D uncertain. The length of the CDR3 is 11 residues. From germline, CDR1 is SGHNT and CDR2 YYREEE (reference sequence). Trimming left V 4 bases short and J 3 bases short, with 5 bases between. The CDR3 DNA follows: TGTGCCAGCAGCCCCGTCTACGAGCAGTACTTC. Amino acid sequence: CASSPVYEQYF. Full variable domain (outside the CDR3, taken from reference TRBV5-4 and TRBJ2-7): ETGVTQSPTHLIKTRGQQVTLRCSSQSGHNTVSWYQQALGQGPQFIFQYYREEENGRGNFPPRFSGLQFPNYSSELNVNALELDDSALYLCASSPVYEQYFGPGTRLTVT.